What follows describes a single TCR beta chain. This sample is part of a study of identical twins. One entry per CDR3 protein results from TCRdb running MiXCR on the 5' RACE reads. The table records a few hundred thousand distinct CDR3 sequences, approximately 18% of them present only once. V shed 2 bases and J shed 13 bases, with 15 bases lying between them. This CDR3 has 13 amino acids. The chain recombines TRBV12-3 or TRBV12-4 with TRBJ2-1; possible D gene TRBD1, 5 bases. This receptor was obtained from a man aged 50-59 years in good health. Specimen: naive T cells sorted from blood. The CDR3 region has the DNA TGTGCCAGCAGTTTAACGGGCAGGGCACTCCAGTTCTTC. Residues: CASSLTGRALQFF.